These T cell receptor beta chains were read from a single sample in a study of cytomegalovirus exposure and HLA in healthy donors. The data were produced by immunoSEQ multiplex PCR, yet TCRdb's version contains in-frame clones alone and is incomplete. The table records under 130,000 clones, roughly 80% of them present only once. Sample: PBMCs. The receptors originated from a man between 50 and 59 years old in good health and CMV-seropositive. Both conserved end residues are part of each CDR3. Each record gives: V gene, D gene, clone size, J gene, CDR3 protein, CDR3 DNA. D genes are given only for firm matches. The listing skips clone size in some rows; elsewhere it reads once, few, many or a size class.

TRBV27,TRBD2,NA,TRBJ2-4,CASSSPSGRLENIQYF,TGTGCCAGCAGTTCCCCGAGCGGGAGGCTAGAGAACATTCAGTACTTC
TRBV6-1,TRBD1,NA,TRBJ2-7,CASSEETGGSYEQYF,TGTGCCAGCAGTGAAGAAACAGGGGGTAGCTACGAGCAGTACTTC
TRBV29-1,NA,once,TRBJ2-3,CSVYRYPHTQYF,TGCAGCGTCTACAGATACCCTCATACGCAGTATTTT
TRBV30,NA,NA,TRBJ1-5,CAWAPGNQPQHF,TGTGCCTGGGCACCAGGGAATCAGCCCCAGCATTTT
TRBV7-2,TRBD2,NA,TRBJ2-1,CASSSLAGGSEQFF,TGTGCCAGCAGCTCACTAGCGGGAGGTTCTGAGCAGTTCTTC
TRBV6-1,NA,NA,TRBJ2-7,CASSDSQGSEQYF,TGTGCCAGCAGTGATTCACAGGGATCCGAGCAGTACTTC
TRBV28,NA,NA,TRBJ1-5,CASTWGDQPQHF,TGTGCCAGCACGTGGGGAGATCAGCCCCAGCATTTT
TRBV2,TRBD1,NA,TRBJ1-3,CASSYRGNTIYF,TGTGCCAGCAGTTACAGGGGGAACACCATATATTTT
TRBV4-3,TRBD1,NA,TRBJ1-2,CASSQEGRGRNYGYTF,TGCGCCAGCAGCCAAGAGGGAAGGGGGCGTAACTATGGCTACACCTTC
TRBV27,TRBD2,once,TRBJ2-5,CASPTSGEGEETQYF,TGTGCCAGCCCGACTAGCGGGGAGGGGGAAGAGACCCAGTACTTC
TRBV27,NA,NA,TRBJ2-5,CASSFASTGRETQYF,TGTGCCAGCAGTTTCGCCTCTACAGGGCGGGAGACCCAGTACTTC
TRBV5-1,TRBD1,few,TRBJ1-1,CASSLQGARGTEAFF,TGCGCCAGCAGCTTACAGGGGGCGCGCGGCACTGAAGCTTTCTTT
TRBV5-4,NA,NA,TRBJ2-7,CASTNRLTYEQYF,TGTGCCAGCACGAACAGGCTTACCTACGAGCAGTACTTC
TRBV9,TRBD1,NA,TRBJ2-7,CASSFRDRGYEQYF,TGTGCCAGCAGCTTCCGGGACAGGGGCTACGAGCAGTACTTC
TRBV7-9,NA,few,TRBJ2-1,CASSLEASGVNEQFF,TGTGCCAGCAGCTTAGAGGCCTCGGGGGTCAATGAGCAGTTCTTC
TRBV5-1,NA,few,TRBJ2-1,CASSLARGTKGEQFF,TGCGCCAGCAGCTTGGCTAGGGGGACGAAAGGTGAGCAGTTCTTC
TRBV7-3,TRBD2,NA,TRBJ2-2,CASSSTSGRAGTGELFF,TGTGCCAGCAGCTCAACTAGCGGGAGGGCCGGCACCGGGGAGCTGTTTTTT
TRBV29-1,TRBD2,once,TRBJ2-7,CSVKLAGGGEQYF,TGCAGCGTTAAACTAGCGGGAGGAGGCGAGCAGTACTTC
TRBV29-1,NA,few,TRBJ1-5,CSVGDGGEQPQHF,TGCAGCGTTGGGGACGGAGGGGAGCAGCCCCAGCATTTT
TRBV10-3,TRBD2,NA,TRBJ2-1,CAISGGTSGGDEQFF,TGTGCCATCAGTGGGGGAACTAGCGGGGGAGATGAGCAGTTCTTC
TRBV10-2,NA,NA,TRBJ1-1,CASRKLTGRVTEAFF,TGCGCCAGCAGAAAACTCACAGGGAGGGTCACTGAAGCTTTCTTT
TRBV5-1,TRBD1,NA,TRBJ2-1,CASSLGGTGGINEQFF,TGCGCCAGCAGCTTGGGAGGGACAGGGGGCATCAATGAGCAGTTCTTC
TRBV21-1,NA,NA,TRBJ1-6,CASRGFTGESSPLHF,TGTGCCAGCAGGGGGTTTACAGGGGAGAGTTCACCCCTCCACTTT
TRBV9,NA,NA,TRBJ2-3,CASSGGGQSFKGTDTQYF,TGTGCCAGCAGCGGGGGGGGACAATCTTTTAAAGGCACAGATACGCAGTATTTT
TRBV25-1,NA,NA,TRBJ2-5,CASRADQETQYF,TGTGCCAGCAGGGCGGATCAAGAGACCCAGTACTTC
TRBV7-6,TRBD1,NA,TRBJ2-5,CASSLRGQGVQETQYF,TGTGCCAGCAGCCTACGAGGACAGGGGGTACAAGAGACCCAGTACTTC
TRBV4-3,NA,few,TRBJ2-7,CASSQGVSASYEQYF,TGCGCCAGCAGCCAAGGAGTTAGCGCGAGCTACGAGCAGTACTTC
TRBV6-1,TRBD2,NA,TRBJ2-1,CASSEDRLAGRNEQFF,TGTGCCAGCAGTGAAGATCGGCTAGCGGGAAGGAATGAGCAGTTCTTC
TRBV10-3,TRBD1,NA,TRBJ1-5,CAISGGEQGSQPQHF,TGTGCCATCAGTGGGGGGGAACAGGGGTCTCAGCCCCAGCATTTT
TRBV27,NA,NA,TRBJ2-3,CASSFQVGDTQYF,TGTGCCAGCAGTTTTCAGGTCGGCGATACGCAGTATTTT
TRBV11-3,TRBD2,NA,TRBJ2-5,CASSRGLAGRETQYF,TGTGCCAGCAGCCGGGGACTAGCGGGAAGGGAGACCCAGTACTTC
TRBV28,TRBD1,NA,TRBJ2-7,CASRGQSFYEQYF,TGTGCCAGCAGGGGACAGTCGTTCTACGAGCAGTACTTC
TRBV6-4,TRBD2,few,TRBJ2-3,CASSSGTSDTDTQYF,TGTGCCAGCAGTTCCGGGACTAGCGACACAGATACGCAGTATTTT
TRBV6-1,NA,NA,TRBJ2-2,CASTKISTGELFF,TGTGCCAGCACCAAGATCAGCACCGGGGAGCTGTTTTTT
TRBV7-9,TRBD2,NA,TRBJ2-7,CASSLAGTNYEQYF,TGTGCCAGCAGCTTAGCCGGGACTAACTACGAGCAGTACTTC
TRBV10-1,TRBD1,NA,TRBJ2-1,CASSGQEYNEQFF,TGCGCCAGCTCGGGACAGGAATACAATGAGCAGTTCTTC
TRBV27,NA,NA,TRBJ1-1,CASINKGRWSEAFF,TGTGCCAGCATTAATAAGGGGCGCTGGTCTGAAGCTTTCTTT
TRBV28,TRBD2,NA,TRBJ2-3,CATVAGGGDTQYF,TGTGCCACCGTAGCGGGAGGGGGAGATACGCAGTATTTT
TRBV10-2,NA,NA,TRBJ1-2,CASSPRTSYGYTF,TGCGCCAGCAGTCCCCGAACCAGCTATGGCTACACCTTC
TRBV19,TRBD1,NA,TRBJ2-7,CASSIETGGYEQYF,TGTGCCAGTAGTATTGAGACAGGGGGCTACGAGCAGTACTTC
TRBV5-4,NA,NA,TRBJ2-7,CASSSGMYEQYF,TGTGCCAGCAGCTCGGGGATGTACGAGCAGTACTTC
TRBV5-8,NA,NA,TRBJ1-2,CASSLVRDYGYTF,TGTGCCAGCAGCTTGGTCAGGGACTATGGCTACACCTTC
TRBV11-2,TRBD2,NA,TRBJ2-1,CASSPGTSGRVYNEQFF,TGTGCCAGCAGCCCCGGGACTAGCGGGAGGGTCTACAATGAGCAGTTCTTC
TRBV30,NA,few,TRBJ2-1,CAWSDQLASEQFF,TGTGCCTGGAGCGATCAATTAGCGAGCGAGCAGTTCTTC
TRBV27,TRBD1,NA,TRBJ1-4,CASRQGAAGEKLFF,TGTGCCAGCAGGCAGGGGGCGGCGGGTGAAAAACTGTTTTTT
TRBV5-1,NA,NA,TRBJ1-2,CASSLPDYYGYTF,TGCGCCAGCAGCTTGCCCGACTACTATGGCTACACCTTC
TRBV5-4,TRBD2,NA,TRBJ2-3,CASSFSGSSDTQYF,TGTGCCAGCAGTTTTAGCGGGAGCTCAGATACGCAGTATTTT
TRBV28,NA,NA,TRBJ1-5,CASSFLPQGNQPQHF,TGTGCCAGCAGTTTTTTACCCCAGGGAAATCAGCCCCAGCATTTT
TRBV10-3,TRBD1,NA,TRBJ2-1,CAITNRGSSYNEQFF,TGTGCCATCACCAACAGGGGGAGCTCCTACAATGAGCAGTTCTTC
TRBV7-8,TRBD1,once,TRBJ1-3,CASTDRGRGGNTIYF,TGTGCCAGCACCGACAGGGGGCGGGGTGGAAACACCATATATTTT
TRBV19,NA,NA,TRBJ2-7,CASSIVGARSYEQYF,TGTGCCAGTAGTATAGTTGGAGCTAGATCCTACGAGCAGTACTTC
TRBV6-4,NA,NA,TRBJ2-1,CASSDSAEGGVYNEQFF,TGTGCCAGCAGTGACTCGGCTGAGGGGGGGGTCTACAATGAGCAGTTCTTC
TRBV10-3,NA,once,TRBJ2-5,CAISVRLDTGETQYF,TGTGCCATCAGTGTAAGACTAGACACCGGGGAGACCCAGTACTTC
TRBV27,NA,NA,TRBJ2-7,CASSGRGEQYF,TGTGCCAGCTCCGGCAGGGGCGAGCAGTACTTC
TRBV7-3,TRBD1,NA,TRBJ2-7,CASSLGQGGEQYF,TGTGCCAGCAGCTTGGGACAGGGAGGCGAGCAGTACTTC
TRBV28,TRBD2,NA,TRBJ2-1,CASILSGSGYNEQFF,TGTGCCAGCATCCTAAGCGGGAGCGGTTACAATGAGCAGTTCTTC
TRBV28,TRBD1,NA,TRBJ2-7,CAIPGTGHYEQYF,TGTGCCATCCCGGGGACAGGGCACTACGAGCAGTACTTC
TRBV7-4,NA,few,TRBJ2-5,CASSSKHCGQRKETQYF,TGTGCCAGCAGCTCGAAACATTGTGGACAGAGAAAAGAGACCCAGTACTTC
TRBV9,TRBD2,NA,TRBJ2-5,CASSGTSQETQYF,TGTGCCAGCAGCGGGACTAGCCAAGAGACCCAGTACTTC